This T cell receptor beta chain was recorded in a study of spatial heterogeneity in lung cancer. TCRdb called the 5' RACE reads again in MiXCR, with one record for every CDR3 protein. The sample has about 120,000 distinct CDR3 sequences; approximately 12% are singletons. CDR3 length: 18 residues. CDR1 is SGDLS and CDR2 is YYNGEE in the germline V gene. V gave up 4 bases and J gave up 4 bases; unmatched junction bases: 11. The sample's time point: blood at routine non-recurrence follow-up after resection. Material for sequencing was whole RNA from tumor, nontumor lung or frozen PBMC, left unsorted. The receptor was isolated from a male donor with early-stage non-small cell lung cancer. The source material was PBMCs, sampled at follow-up. V is TRBV9 and J is TRBJ2-1, with TRBD2 identical over 13 bases. The CDR3 DNA is TGTGCCAGCAGCCCCCACCCCGGGACTAGCGGGGTTTACAATGAGCAGTTCTTC. It translates to CASSPHPGTSGVYNEQFF.